This entry is about one TCR beta chain. The sequence runs out 3 residues before the end of the CDR3; the remainder is reconstructed from the germline J gene. This sample is part of a study of T cells in women clearing cervical HPV infection. On the study more broadly: Case blood was drawn a median 149 days after lesion detection. With HLA typing for only a few women, HLA confounding remains possible.

The protocol was immunoSEQ multiplex PCR, while the TCRdb copy is restricted to in-frame clones and leaves out a portion. Listed are about 27,000 clones; 20% to 25% falls within the top ten. Germline CDR1 and CDR2: SNHLY and FYNNEI. This CDR3 has 13 amino acids. V was cut by 2 bases and J by 7 bases, with 11 bases left in between. Sequencing was carried out using blood buffy coat. The source is a woman aged 18 to 75 with a cervical HPV16 infection that either progressed to CIN3+ or cleared (not recorded which). The chain uses TRBV2 and TRBJ1-2, with D possibly matching TRBD1 (6 bases). The CDR3: CASSELRDTGYTF. The part of the CDR3 DNA that was read is TGTGCCAGCAGTGAATTAAGGGACACTGGC.